What follows describes a single T cell receptor beta chain. This record belongs to a study of identical twins. TCRdb independently ran MiXCR on the 5' RACE reads; one entry per CDR3 protein. The profile shows some 760,000 distinct CDR3 sequences, 15% to 20% of them singletons. With V trimmed by 3 bases and J by 6 bases, 6 bases remained unmatched. Germline V CDR1 and CDR2: KGHSH, LQKENI. This CDR3 is 15 amino acids long. This same sample was also taken into another study, of T cells expressing NK-cell markers.

The receptor's source is a woman aged 18-29 years in good health. The V and J genes are TRBV18 and TRBJ2-1, with 9 positions matching TRBD2. The sequenced sample consisted of PBMCs. CDR3 DNA: TGTGCCAGCTCACCCCGGACTAGCGCACCCAATGAGCAGTTCTTC. Protein: CASSPRTSAPNEQFF.